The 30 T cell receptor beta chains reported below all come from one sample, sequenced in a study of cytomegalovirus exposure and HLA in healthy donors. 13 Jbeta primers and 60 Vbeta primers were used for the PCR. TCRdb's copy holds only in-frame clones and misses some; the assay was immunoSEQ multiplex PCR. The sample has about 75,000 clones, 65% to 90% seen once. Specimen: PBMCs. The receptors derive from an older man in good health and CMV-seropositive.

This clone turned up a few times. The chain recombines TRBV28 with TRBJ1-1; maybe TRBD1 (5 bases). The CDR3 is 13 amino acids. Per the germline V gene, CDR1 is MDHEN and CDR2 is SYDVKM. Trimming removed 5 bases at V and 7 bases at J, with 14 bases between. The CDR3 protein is CASSAPGGGEAFF. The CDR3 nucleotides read TGTGCCAGCAGTGCCCCGGGGGGGGGTGAAGCTTTCTTT.

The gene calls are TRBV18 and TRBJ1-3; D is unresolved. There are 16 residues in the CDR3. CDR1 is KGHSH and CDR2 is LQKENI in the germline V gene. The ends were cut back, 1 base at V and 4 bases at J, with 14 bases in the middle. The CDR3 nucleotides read TGTGCCAGCTCACCACTTGAGATCCCTTCGGGAAACACCATATATTTT. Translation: CASSPLEIPSGNTIYF.

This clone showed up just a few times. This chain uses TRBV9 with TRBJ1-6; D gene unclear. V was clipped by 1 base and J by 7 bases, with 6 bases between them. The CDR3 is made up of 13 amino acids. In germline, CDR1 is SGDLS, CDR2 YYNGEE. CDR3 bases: TGTGCCAGCAGCGTAACTCGGAATTCACCCCTCCACTTT. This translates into CASSVTRNSPLHF. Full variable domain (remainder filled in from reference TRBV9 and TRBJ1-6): DSGVTQTPKHLITATGQRVTLRCSPRSGDLSVYWYQQSLDQGLQFLIQYYNGEERAKGNILERFSAQQFPDLHSELNLSSLELGDSALYFCASSVTRNSPLHFGNGTRLTVT.

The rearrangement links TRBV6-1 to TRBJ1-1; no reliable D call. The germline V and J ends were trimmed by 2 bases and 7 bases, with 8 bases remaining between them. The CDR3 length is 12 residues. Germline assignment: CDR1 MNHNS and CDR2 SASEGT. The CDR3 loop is CASSERGVEAFF. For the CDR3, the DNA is TGTGCCAGCAGTGAAAGAGGAGTTGAAGCTTTCTTT.

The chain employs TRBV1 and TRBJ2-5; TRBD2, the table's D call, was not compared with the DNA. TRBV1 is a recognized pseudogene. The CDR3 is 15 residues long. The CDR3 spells CTSSQSSTGEETQYF. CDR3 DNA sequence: TGCACCAGCAGCCAAAGCTCCACGGGGGAAGAGACCCAGTACTTC.

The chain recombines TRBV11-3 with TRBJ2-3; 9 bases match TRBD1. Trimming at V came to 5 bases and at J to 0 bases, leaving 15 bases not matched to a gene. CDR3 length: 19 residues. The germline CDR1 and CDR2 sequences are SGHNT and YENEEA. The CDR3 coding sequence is TGTGCCAGCAGCCAAACAGGGGGCAGGGAGGGAGAGAGCACAGATACGCAGTATTTT. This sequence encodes CASSQTGGREGESTDTQYF.

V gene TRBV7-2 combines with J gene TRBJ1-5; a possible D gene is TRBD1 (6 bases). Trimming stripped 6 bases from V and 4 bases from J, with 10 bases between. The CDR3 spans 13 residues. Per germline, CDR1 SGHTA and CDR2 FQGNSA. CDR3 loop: CASSSQGNQPQHF. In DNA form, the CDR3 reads TGTGCCAGCAGTTCCCAGGGGAATCAGCCCCAGCATTTT.

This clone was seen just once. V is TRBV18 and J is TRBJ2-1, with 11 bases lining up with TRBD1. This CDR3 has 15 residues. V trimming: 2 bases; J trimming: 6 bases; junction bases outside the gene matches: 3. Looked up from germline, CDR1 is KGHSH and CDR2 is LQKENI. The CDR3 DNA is TGTGCCAGCTCACCAGGAGGGACAGGGGGCAATGAGCAGTTCTTC. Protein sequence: CASSPGGTGGNEQFF.

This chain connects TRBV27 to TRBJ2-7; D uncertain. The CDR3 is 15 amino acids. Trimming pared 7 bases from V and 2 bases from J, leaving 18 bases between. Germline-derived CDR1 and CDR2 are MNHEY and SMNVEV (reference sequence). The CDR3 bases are TGTGCCAGCACCCAGAACGGAGACTTCGCCTACGAGCAGTACTTC. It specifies CASTQNGDFAYEQYF.

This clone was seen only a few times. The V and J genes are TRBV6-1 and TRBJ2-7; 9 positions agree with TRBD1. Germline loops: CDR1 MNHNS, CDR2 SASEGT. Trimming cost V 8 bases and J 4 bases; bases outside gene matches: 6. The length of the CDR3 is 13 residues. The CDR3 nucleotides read TGTGCCAGCTCAAAACAGGGGGCGTACGAGCAGTACTTC. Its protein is CASSKQGAYEQYF.

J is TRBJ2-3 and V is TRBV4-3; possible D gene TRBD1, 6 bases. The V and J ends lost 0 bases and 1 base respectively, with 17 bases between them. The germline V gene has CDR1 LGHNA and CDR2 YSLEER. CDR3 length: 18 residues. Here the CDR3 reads CASSQDPAMAGGTDTQYF. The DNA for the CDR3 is TGCGCCAGCAGCCAAGATCCCGCGATGGCAGGGGGCACAGATACGCAGTATTTT.

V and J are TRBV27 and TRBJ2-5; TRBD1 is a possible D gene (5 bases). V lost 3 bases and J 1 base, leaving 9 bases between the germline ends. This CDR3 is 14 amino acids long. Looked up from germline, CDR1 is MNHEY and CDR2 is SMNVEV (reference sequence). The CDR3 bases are TGTGCCAGCAGTTTTCAGGGAAGCCAAGAGACCCAGTACTTC. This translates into CASSFQGSQETQYF.

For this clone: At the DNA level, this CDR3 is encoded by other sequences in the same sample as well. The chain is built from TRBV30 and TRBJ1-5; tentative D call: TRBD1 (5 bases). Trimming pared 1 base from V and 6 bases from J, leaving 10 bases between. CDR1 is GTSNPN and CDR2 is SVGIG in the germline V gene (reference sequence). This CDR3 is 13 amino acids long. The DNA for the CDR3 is TGTGCCTGGAGTGAAAGGGGCCCTCAGCCCCAGCATTTT. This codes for CAWSERGPQPQHF.

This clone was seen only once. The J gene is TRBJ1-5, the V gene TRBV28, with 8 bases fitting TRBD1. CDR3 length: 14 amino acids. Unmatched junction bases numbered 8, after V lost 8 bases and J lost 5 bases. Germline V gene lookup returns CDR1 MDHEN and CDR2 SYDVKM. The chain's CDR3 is CASYGTGTYQPQHF. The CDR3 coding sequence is TGTGCCAGCTATGGGACAGGAACTTATCAGCCCCAGCATTTT. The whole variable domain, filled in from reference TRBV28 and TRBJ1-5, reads DVKVTQSSRYLVKRTGEKVFLECVQDMDHENMFWYRQDPGLGLRLIYFSYDVKMKEKGDIPEGYSVSREKKERFSLILESASTNQTSMYLCASYGTGTYQPQHFGDGTRLSIL.

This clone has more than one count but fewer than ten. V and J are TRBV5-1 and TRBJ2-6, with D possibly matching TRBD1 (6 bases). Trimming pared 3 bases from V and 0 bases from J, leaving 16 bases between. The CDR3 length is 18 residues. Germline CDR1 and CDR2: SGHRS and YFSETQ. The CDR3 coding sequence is TGCGCCAGCAGCTCGCAAGCAGGGGATTCCTCTGGGGCCAACGTCCTGACTTTC. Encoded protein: CASSSQAGDSSGANVLTF.

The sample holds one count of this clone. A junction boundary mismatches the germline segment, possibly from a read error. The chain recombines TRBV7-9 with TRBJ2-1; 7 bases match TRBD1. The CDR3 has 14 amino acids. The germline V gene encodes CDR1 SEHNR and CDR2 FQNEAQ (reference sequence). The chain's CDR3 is CSSSLGQRGIEQFF. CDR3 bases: TGTTCCAGCAGCCTGGGACAGAGGGGGATTGAGCAGTTCTTC.

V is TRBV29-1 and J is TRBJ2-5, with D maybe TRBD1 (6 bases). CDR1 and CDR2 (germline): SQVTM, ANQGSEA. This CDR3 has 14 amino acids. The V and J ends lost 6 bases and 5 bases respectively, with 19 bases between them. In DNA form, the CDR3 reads TGCAGCGTGACCCAGGGGATCCTGGGGGAGACCCAGTACTTC. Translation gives CSVTQGILGETQYF.

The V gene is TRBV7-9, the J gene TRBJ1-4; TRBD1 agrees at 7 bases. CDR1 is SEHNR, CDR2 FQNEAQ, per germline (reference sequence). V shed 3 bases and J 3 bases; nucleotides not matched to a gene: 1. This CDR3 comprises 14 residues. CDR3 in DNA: TGTGCCAGCAGCTTTGGGACAGCTAATGAAAAACTGTTTTTT. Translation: CASSFGTANEKLFF.

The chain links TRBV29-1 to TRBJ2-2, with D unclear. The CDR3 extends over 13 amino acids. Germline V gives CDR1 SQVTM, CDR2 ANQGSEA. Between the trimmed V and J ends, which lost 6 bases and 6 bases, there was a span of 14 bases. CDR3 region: CSVGSRMSGELFF. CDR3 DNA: TGCAGCGTCGGGTCTAGGATGTCCGGGGAGCTGTTTTTT.

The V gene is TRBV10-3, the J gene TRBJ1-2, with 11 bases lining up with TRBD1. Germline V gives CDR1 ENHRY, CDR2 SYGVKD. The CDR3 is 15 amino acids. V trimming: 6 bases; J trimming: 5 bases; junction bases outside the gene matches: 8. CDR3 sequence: CAIRFSGTGGYGYTF. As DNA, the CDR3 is TGTGCCATCAGGTTTTCCGGGACAGGGGGGTATGGCTACACCTTC.

The chain's CDR3 is CASSEAYEQYF. As DNA, the CDR3 is TGCGCCAGCAGCGAGGCCTACGAGCAGTACTTC. This chain links TRBV5-1 with TRBJ2-7; D is undetermined. CDR1 SGHRS and CDR2 YFSETQ come from the germline V gene. This CDR3 comprises 11 residues. V shed 4 bases and J shed 2 bases, with 4 bases lying between them.

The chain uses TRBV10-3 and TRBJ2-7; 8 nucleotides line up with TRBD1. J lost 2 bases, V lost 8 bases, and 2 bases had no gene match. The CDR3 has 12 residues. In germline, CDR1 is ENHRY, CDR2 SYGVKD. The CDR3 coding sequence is TGTGCCATCCGGGACAGGACCTACGAGCAGTACTTC. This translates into CAIRDRTYEQYF.

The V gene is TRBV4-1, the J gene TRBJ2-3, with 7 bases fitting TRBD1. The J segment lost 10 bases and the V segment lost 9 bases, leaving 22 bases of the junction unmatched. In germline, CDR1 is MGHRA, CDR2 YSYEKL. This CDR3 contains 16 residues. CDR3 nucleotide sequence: TGCGCCAGTGGGGCGATCGAACAGGGGACGATCGTACCGCAGTATTTT. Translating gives CASGAIEQGTIVPQYF.

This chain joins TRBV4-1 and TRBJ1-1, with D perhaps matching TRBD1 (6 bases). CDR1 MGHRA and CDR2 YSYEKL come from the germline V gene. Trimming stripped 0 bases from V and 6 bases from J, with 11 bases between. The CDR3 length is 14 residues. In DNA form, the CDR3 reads TGCGCCAGCAGCCAAGATGCGGGGGGCGCTGAAGCTTTCTTT. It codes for CASSQDAGGAEAFF.

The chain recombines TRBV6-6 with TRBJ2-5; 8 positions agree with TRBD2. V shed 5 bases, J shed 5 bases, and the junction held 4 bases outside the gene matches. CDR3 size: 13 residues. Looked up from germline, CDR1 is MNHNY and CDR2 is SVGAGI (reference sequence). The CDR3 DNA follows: TGTGCCAGCAGTGCCCCGGGGGGGGAGACCCAGTACTTC. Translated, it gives CASSAPGGETQYF.

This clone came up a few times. The CDR3 here is CASSFEGENTEAFF. The CDR3 DNA is TGTGCCAGCAGTTTTGAAGGGGAGAACACTGAAGCTTTCTTT. V gene TRBV28 combines with J gene TRBJ1-1; D possibly corresponds to TRBD1 (5 bases). The V end was cut by 3 bases, the J end by 1 base, with 9 bases between. The CDR3 has 14 residues. Germline V gene sequence: CDR1 MDHEN, CDR2 SYDVKM.

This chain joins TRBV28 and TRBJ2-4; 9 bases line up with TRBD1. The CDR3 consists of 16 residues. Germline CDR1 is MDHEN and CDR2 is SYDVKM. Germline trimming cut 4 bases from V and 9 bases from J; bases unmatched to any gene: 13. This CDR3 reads CASSSRGTGRWTIQYF. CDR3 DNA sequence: TGTGCCAGCAGTTCTAGGGGGACAGGGAGATGGACCATTCAGTACTTC.

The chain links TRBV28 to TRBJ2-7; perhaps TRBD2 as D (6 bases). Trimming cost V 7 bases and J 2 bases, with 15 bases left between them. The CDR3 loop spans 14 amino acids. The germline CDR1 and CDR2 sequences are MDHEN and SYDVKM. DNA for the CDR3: TGTGCCAGCACCCCTGGGGGGTCCGCCTACGAGCAGTACTTC. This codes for CASTPGGSAYEQYF.

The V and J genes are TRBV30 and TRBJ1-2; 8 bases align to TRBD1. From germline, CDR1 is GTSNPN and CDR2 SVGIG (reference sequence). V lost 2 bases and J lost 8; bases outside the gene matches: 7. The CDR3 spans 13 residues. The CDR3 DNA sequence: TGTGCCTGGAGTTACAGGGGGGGCTGGGGCTACACCTTC. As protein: CAWSYRGGWGYTF.

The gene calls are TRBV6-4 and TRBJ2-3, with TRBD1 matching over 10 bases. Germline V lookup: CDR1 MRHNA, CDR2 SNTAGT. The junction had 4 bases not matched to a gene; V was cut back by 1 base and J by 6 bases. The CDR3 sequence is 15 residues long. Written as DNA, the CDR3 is TGTGCCAGCAGTGACTGGGACAGGGGAGTTGATACGCAGTATTTT. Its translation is CASSDWDRGVDTQYF.